The rows below give T cell receptor beta chains drawn from one sample of a study of T-cell memory formation after mild COVID-19. Each CDR3 protein gets one entry after TCRdb re-called the 5' RACE reads with MiXCR. The repertoire holds about 57,000 distinct CDR3 sequences, about 12% seen once, with roughly a quarter in the top ten. Source material: PBMCs or a T cell subset sorted from them (not recorded which). The receptors were sampled from a young man who had mild COVID-19 (a few samples of this study predate the infection). Cell type and time point are not known. Both conserved end residues are trimmed from each CDR3. Fields, in order: J gene, clone size, V gene, CDR3 protein. Only some rows state a clone size, as once, few, many or a class for expanded clones.

j_gene: TRBJ2-5
abundance: few
v_gene: TRBV18
CDR3aa: ASSKDGNAYQETQY

j_gene: TRBJ1-1
abundance: few
v_gene: TRBV6-5
CDR3aa: ASRERPNTEAF

j_gene: TRBJ2-5
abundance: .
v_gene: TRBV3-1
CDR3aa: ASSSLAGQTQY

j_gene: TRBJ2-2
abundance: .
v_gene: TRBV11-2
CDR3aa: ASGSRGRFAGELF

j_gene: TRBJ2-1
abundance: few
v_gene: TRBV6-5
CDR3aa: ASSWAGTSGDPYNEQF

j_gene: TRBJ1-5
abundance: .
v_gene: TRBV19
CDR3aa: ASSIPPGPGH

j_gene: TRBJ2-3
abundance: .
v_gene: TRBV27
CDR3aa: ASSTSRITDTQY

j_gene: TRBJ2-3
abundance: .
v_gene: TRBV5-1
CDR3aa: ASSLALAGDTDTQY

j_gene: TRBJ2-1
abundance: many
v_gene: TRBV5-1
CDR3aa: ASSFGGGAHNEQF

j_gene: TRBJ2-7
abundance: few
v_gene: TRBV7-8
CDR3aa: ASSSHRVIYEQY

j_gene: TRBJ1-1
abundance: .
v_gene: TRBV20-1
CDR3aa: SARDPEQGHTEAF

j_gene: TRBJ2-1
abundance: few
v_gene: TRBV5-6
CDR3aa: ASSVDHNEQF

j_gene: TRBJ2-3
abundance: .
v_gene: TRBV3-1
CDR3aa: ASSELAGVTDTQY

j_gene: TRBJ1-6
abundance: many
v_gene: TRBV6-5
CDR3aa: ASSYSGVRSPLH

j_gene: TRBJ2-1
abundance: many
v_gene: TRBV7-9
CDR3aa: ASSPQGILYNEQF

j_gene: TRBJ1-5
abundance: .
v_gene: TRBV5-1
CDR3aa: ASPPGHSNQPQH

j_gene: TRBJ2-3
abundance: many
v_gene: TRBV12-3/TRBV12-4
CDR3aa: ASRDRDTQY

j_gene: TRBJ1-5
abundance: few
v_gene: TRBV10-3
CDR3aa: AISDWGRPGRNQPQH

j_gene: TRBJ2-6
abundance: many
v_gene: TRBV5-1
CDR3aa: ASSLYLTGGSGANVLT

j_gene: TRBJ2-7
abundance: .
v_gene: TRBV6-6
CDR3aa: ASSSAGGPREQY

j_gene: TRBJ2-1
abundance: few
v_gene: TRBV2
CDR3aa: ASSGPSSGGVGGWF

j_gene: TRBJ2-3
abundance: many
v_gene: TRBV20-1
CDR3aa: SASPMKRSGGAPDTQY

j_gene: TRBJ2-7
abundance: many
v_gene: TRBV6-2/TRBV6-3
CDR3aa: ASSYSSEQY

j_gene: TRBJ2-3
abundance: many
v_gene: TRBV12-3/TRBV12-4
CDR3aa: ASSLAVHSTDTQY

j_gene: TRBJ2-3
abundance: many
v_gene: TRBV3-1
CDR3aa: ASSPGAIGSDTQY

j_gene: TRBJ2-3
abundance: .
v_gene: TRBV7-6
CDR3aa: ASSLEFWGPGDTQY

j_gene: TRBJ2-1
abundance: few
v_gene: TRBV10-3
CDR3aa: AISERGLGYEQF

j_gene: TRBJ1-5
abundance: few
v_gene: TRBV4-3
CDR3aa: ASSPGVNQPQH

j_gene: TRBJ2-3
abundance: many
v_gene: TRBV9
CDR3aa: ASSSDRVTDTQY

j_gene: TRBJ2-1
abundance: .
v_gene: TRBV4-2
CDR3aa: ASSQEGQSSYNEQF

j_gene: TRBJ1-3
abundance: few
v_gene: TRBV21-1
CDR3aa: ASSKEPKCSGNTIY

j_gene: TRBJ2-4
abundance: few
v_gene: TRBV5-6
CDR3aa: ASSLWGNIQY

j_gene: TRBJ2-7
abundance: .
v_gene: TRBV4-3
CDR3aa: ASSQDGTGVYEQY

j_gene: TRBJ2-1
abundance: .
v_gene: TRBV4-1
CDR3aa: ASSQDLASARAGQF

j_gene: TRBJ2-1
abundance: .
v_gene: TRBV27
CDR3aa: ASRFSNEQF

j_gene: TRBJ1-5
abundance: few
v_gene: TRBV6-1
CDR3aa: ASSESIEPQH

j_gene: TRBJ2-3
abundance: many
v_gene: TRBV7-2
CDR3aa: ASSPDSSTDTQY

j_gene: TRBJ2-5
abundance: .
v_gene: TRBV5-1
CDR3aa: ASSGGQGGGETQY

j_gene: TRBJ1-1
abundance: few
v_gene: TRBV5-6
CDR3aa: ASSLGGNRGTEAF

j_gene: TRBJ1-5
abundance: few
v_gene: TRBV10-3
CDR3aa: AISENLAAEGQPQH

j_gene: TRBJ2-1
abundance: many
v_gene: TRBV20-1
CDR3aa: SADASGGASEQF

j_gene: TRBJ1-6
abundance: few
v_gene: TRBV6-5
CDR3aa: ASSRQQGKGSPLH

j_gene: TRBJ1-6
abundance: .
v_gene: TRBV7-2
CDR3aa: ASSYRPNSPLH

j_gene: TRBJ1-2
abundance: few
v_gene: TRBV13
CDR3aa: ASSLGMGGQPPD

j_gene: TRBJ1-2
abundance: .
v_gene: TRBV11-2
CDR3aa: ASSLGGNYGYT

j_gene: TRBJ2-3
abundance: .
v_gene: TRBV7-6
CDR3aa: ASSHGTSGGSTDTQY

j_gene: TRBJ1-1
abundance: .
v_gene: TRBV27
CDR3aa: ASSLSLITEAF

j_gene: TRBJ2-5
abundance: many
v_gene: TRBV5-1
CDR3aa: ASSPGWEVAQY

j_gene: TRBJ2-3
abundance: few
v_gene: TRBV7-9
CDR3aa: ASSPGTSGALTDTQY

j_gene: TRBJ2-5
abundance: many
v_gene: TRBV6-5
CDR3aa: ASSYFSGQETQY

j_gene: TRBJ1-2
abundance: many
v_gene: TRBV20-1
CDR3aa: SATGGGSPYGYT

j_gene: TRBJ1-5
abundance: once
v_gene: TRBV7-9
CDR3aa: ASSSGTGIPSNQPQH

j_gene: TRBJ1-4
abundance: .
v_gene: TRBV5-5
CDR3aa: ASSLVEKLF

j_gene: TRBJ2-3
abundance: many
v_gene: TRBV2
CDR3aa: ASSDRLRNTDTQY

j_gene: TRBJ1-2
abundance: many
v_gene: TRBV5-1
CDR3aa: ASSPQGQIGYGYT

j_gene: TRBJ1-1
abundance: few
v_gene: TRBV4-2
CDR3aa: ASSQEVTGYTEAF

j_gene: TRBJ2-5
abundance: many
v_gene: TRBV12-3/TRBV12-4
CDR3aa: ASSSLYQETQY

j_gene: TRBJ2-7
abundance: few
v_gene: TRBV7-2
CDR3aa: ASSIMGDSSYEQY

j_gene: TRBJ1-5
abundance: few
v_gene: TRBV6-2/TRBV6-3
CDR3aa: ASSFRRGNQPQH

j_gene: TRBJ1-1
abundance: .
v_gene: TRBV12-3/TRBV12-4
CDR3aa: ASRDFREELGDNTEAF